A single sample is the source of the 20 T cell receptor beta chains below, sequenced in a study of blood T cell repertoires in COVID-19. TCRdb's copy holds only in-frame clones and misses some; the assay was immunoSEQ multiplex PCR. In the table there are under 200,000 clones, about 87% of which are singletons. Sequencing was done on a sample of peripheral blood. Source of these receptors: a woman aged 70-85 years with COVID-19, enrolled during active disease.

The chain has TRBV19 and TRBJ1-1, with D uncertain. V was clipped by 0 bases and J by 5 bases, with 13 bases between them. CDR1 and CDR2 from the germline V gene are LNHDA and SQIVND (reference sequence). This CDR3 comprises 15 residues. CDR3 sequence: CASSIDERGFTEAFF. The CDR3 DNA reads as TGTGCCAGTAGTATAGATGAACGAGGGTTTACTGAAGCTTTCTTT.

This clone was recorded once. The V call is TRBV28, the J call TRBJ2-7; D might be TRBD1 (6 bases). V was cut by 4 bases and J by 7 bases, with 20 bases left in between. The V gene's germline CDR1 is MDHEN and CDR2 SYDVKM. There are 15 residues in the CDR3. The CDR3 coding sequence is TGTGCCAGCAGTTCCGGGACAATAGGGATTTTGGAGCAGTACTTC. Its protein is CASSSGTIGILEQYF.

This clone occurred a few times. The chain links TRBV18 to TRBJ1-4, with no clear D. CDR1 and CDR2 from the germline V gene are KGHSH and LQKENI. The V gene lost 6 bases and the J gene lost 6 bases, with 17 bases spanning the gap. The CDR3 has 15 amino acids. CDR3 DNA sequence: TGTGCCAGCTCCAGAGGGAGGGCCCGGGATGAAAAACTGTTTTTT. Its protein product is CASSRGRARDEKLFF. Full variable domain (remainder filled in from reference TRBV18 and TRBJ1-4): NAGVMQNPRHLVRRRGQEARLRCSPMKGHSHVYWYRQLPEEGLKFMVYLQKENIIDESGMPKERFSAEFPKEGPSILRIQQVVRGDSAAYFCASSRGRARDEKLFFGSGTQLSVL.

The chain couples TRBV29-1 to TRBJ2-7; D is ambiguous. With 1 base removed from V and 6 bases from J, the gap between germline ends came to 10 bases. Germline values: CDR1 SQVTM, CDR2 ANQGSEA. This CDR3 comprises 12 residues. Here the CDR3 reads CSVEVTDSEQYF. CDR3 DNA: TGCAGCGTTGAAGTCACAGATAGCGAGCAGTACTTC.

The chain joins TRBV28 to TRBJ1-2; 7 positions agree with TRBD1. The germline gives CDR1 MDHEN, CDR2 SYDVKM. V dropped 4 bases and J dropped 7; count of bases not matched to a gene: 6. The CDR3 is 13 residues long. CDR3 DNA: TGTGCCAGCAGTTGGGACAGCGGGAGTGGCTACACCTTC. Its translation: CASSWDSGSGYTF.

In its sample, this clone was seen a few times. The chain combines TRBV5-8 with TRBJ1-5; possible D gene TRBD1, 6 bases. CDR3 length: 15 amino acids. Per the germline V gene, CDR1 is SGHTS and CDR2 is YDEGEE. V was clipped by 3 bases and J by 5 bases, with 15 bases between them. The CDR3, as DNA: TGTGCCAGCAGCTACGATTTAAGGGGGTATCAGCCCCAGCATTTT. It encodes CASSYDLRGYQPQHF.

The chain couples TRBV12-5 to TRBJ1-3; 9 bases match TRBD1. With V trimmed by 5 bases and J by 7 bases, 9 bases remained unmatched. This CDR3 is built from 15 residues. Germline-derived CDR1 and CDR2 are LGHNT and FRNRAP. CDR3 loop: CASGDDRGIGNTIYF. The CDR3 DNA reads TGTGCTAGTGGTGATGACAGGGGGATAGGGAACACCATATATTTT.

The V and J genes are TRBV5-1 and TRBJ1-2; weak D call: TRBD1 (6 bases). Germline V gene sequence: CDR1 SGHRS, CDR2 YFSETQ. This CDR3 region has 16 residues. Between the trimmed V and J ends, which lost 1 base and 8 bases, there was a span of 21 bases. CDR3 loop: CASSLPQGFPGGGYTF. The CDR3 DNA sequence: TGCGCCAGCAGCTTGCCCCAGGGGTTCCCTGGGGGAGGCTACACCTTC.

For the CDR3, the DNA is TGTGCCAGCAGCTTAGAGAGCAAGAACACTGAAGCTTTCTTT. It translates to CASSLESKNTEAFF. This chain links TRBV11-2 with TRBJ1-1; D is unclear. This CDR3 has 14 residues. The germline CDR1 and CDR2 sequences are SGHAT and FQNNGV. Trimming took off 0 bases at V and 1 base at J, with 6 bases between the two ends.

CDR3 residues: CASSSLGAGTDTQYF. The CDR3 DNA reads TGTGCCAGCAGTTCTCTTGGGGCAGGCACAGATACGCAGTATTTT. V is TRBV5-6 and J is TRBJ2-3; tentatively, D is TRBD1 (5 bases). Trimming cost V 5 bases and J 1 base, with 14 bases left between them. The CDR3 runs 15 residues. Germline CDR1 is SGHDT and CDR2 is YYEEEE. The complete variable domain, with remaining parts taken from reference TRBV5-6 and TRBJ2-3, reads DAGVTQSPTHLIKTRGQQVTLRCSPKSGHDTVSWYQQALGQGPQFIFQYYEEEERQRGNFPDRFSGHQFPNYSSELNVNALLLGDSALYLCASSSLGAGTDTQYFGPGTRLTVL.

This sequence joins TRBV7-8 and TRBJ2-1; 7 nucleotides align to TRBD2. CDR1 is SGHVS, CDR2 FQNEAQ, per germline. The CDR3 length is 13 residues. Unmatched junction bases numbered 3, after V lost 5 bases and J lost 5 bases. For the CDR3, the DNA is TGTGCCAGCAGCCCGGGGACTAACAATGAGCAGTTCTTC. Protein: CASSPGTNNEQFF.

The chain uses TRBV7-2 and TRBJ1-6; D is perhaps TRBD1 (5 bases). Germline V gives CDR1 SGHTA, CDR2 FQGNSA. The CDR3 totals 16 residues. With 5 bases removed from V and 1 base from J, the gap between germline ends came to 12 bases. CDR3 protein: CASSPGGGSYNSPLHF. The CDR3 coding sequence is TGTGCCAGCAGCCCGGGGGGAGGGTCCTATAATTCACCCCTCCACTTT.

The J gene is TRBJ2-7, the V gene TRBV5-6, with 8 bases matching TRBD2. The CDR3 has 12 amino acids. Per germline, CDR1 SGHDT and CDR2 YYEEEE. The ends lost 0 bases at V and 12 bases at J; junction bases unmatched: 5. The CDR3 sequence is CASSLERGRGYF. CDR3 nucleotide sequence: TGTGCCAGCAGCTTGGAGCGGGGGCGTGGGTACTTC. Drawing the rest from reference TRBV5-6 and TRBJ2-7, the complete variable domain is DAGVTQSPTHLIKTRGQQVTLRCSPKSGHDTVSWYQQALGQGPQFIFQYYEEEERQRGNFPDRFSGHQFPNYSSELNVNALLLGDSALYLCASSLERGRGYFGPGTRLTVT.

J is TRBJ2-5 and V is TRBV28; 7 bases align to TRBD1. The CDR3 extends over 13 amino acids. V lost 6 bases and J lost 4; bases outside the gene matches: 5. CDR1 is MDHEN, CDR2 SYDVKM, per germline. The CDR3 reads CASSSGTAETQYF. In DNA, the CDR3 is TGTGCCAGCAGCTCTGGGACAGCAGAGACCCAGTACTTC.

CDR3 nucleotides: TGTGCCAGCTCACCCGACAGGGGCCAATACAATGAGCAGTTCTTC. This translates into CASSPDRGQYNEQFF. The chain recombines TRBV18 with TRBJ2-1, with 8 bases that match TRBD1. V trimming: 3 bases; J trimming: 4 bases; junction bases outside the gene matches: 5. Germline lookup yields CDR1 KGHSH and CDR2 LQKENI. The CDR3 loop spans 15 amino acids.

The chain employs TRBV10-2 and TRBJ2-5; D gene unclear. Germline assignment: CDR1 WSHSY and CDR2 SAAADI. V lost 8 bases, J lost 6 bases, and 7 bases lay in between. The CDR3 sequence is 10 residues long. The CDR3 loop reads CASGSKTQYF. The CDR3 DNA reads TGCGCCAGCGGCTCCAAGACCCAGTACTTC.

The chain couples TRBV9 to TRBJ2-3; 7 bases are a match to TRBD2. The V gene's germline CDR1 is SGDLS and CDR2 YYNGEE. J lost 6 bases, V lost 3 bases, and 4 bases had no gene match. The CDR3 contains 13 residues. CDR3 DNA: TGTGCCAGCAGCGGGACTAGTAGGGATACGCAGTATTTT. It specifies CASSGTSRDTQYF.

The chain combines TRBV29-1 with TRBJ1-1; 11 bases are shared with TRBD1. In germline, CDR1 is SQVTM, CDR2 ANQGSEA. The junction had 11 bases not matched to a gene; V was cut back by 4 bases and J by 10 bases. This CDR3 contains 14 residues. The CDR3 DNA reads as TGCAGCGTTGGAAGAGGACAGGGGGCGGACGGAGCTTTCTTT. Translating gives CSVGRGQGADGAFF.

Concerning this clone: Germline and junction disagree at one end, which may indicate a read error. This chain links TRBV15 with TRBJ1-3; 9 nucleotides agree with TRBD1. Germline assignment: CDR1 LNHNV and CDR2 YYDKDF (reference sequence). This CDR3 is 13 amino acids long. The DNA for the CDR3 is TGTGCCACCAGCAGAGATCAAGGGGGACAGGGTCTTTTC. Encoded protein: CATSRDQGGQGLF. The complete variable domain, with remaining parts taken from reference TRBV15 and TRBJ1-3, reads DAMVIQNPRYQVTQFGKPVTLSCSQTLNHNVMYWYQQKSSQAPKLLFHYYDKDFNNEADTPDNFQSRRPNTSFCFLDIRSPGLGDTAMYLCATSRDQGGQGLFGEGSWLTVV.

The chain combines TRBV3-1 (or the pseudogene TRBV3-2) with TRBJ1-5; 11 positions match TRBD1. CDR1 and CDR2 from the germline V gene are LGHDT and YNNKEL (reference sequence). The CDR3 has 16 amino acids. V gave up 3 bases and J gave up 4 bases; unmatched junction bases: 5. The CDR3 DNA follows: TGTGCCAGCAGCCAGGGGACAGGGGGACTGAATCAGCCCCAGCATTTT. It encodes CASSQGTGGLNQPQHF.